This T cell receptor (delta chain) was sequenced for a study of Vγ9Vδ2 T cells in congenital toxoplasmosis (dated by TCRdb to the early 2020s). For the wider study: To diagnose congenital toxoplasmosis, IgG, IgM and IgA serology, Western blot and an in-house interferon-gamma release assay were used. The study compared gamma and delta chain CDR3 repertoires of sorted blood gammadelta T cells between congenitally T. gondii-infected and uninfected infants. Repertoires were sequenced from infants at 2 months after birth and at 1 year of age. At 2 months, TCR sequencing included roughly five infected and 10 uninfected infants, and at 1 year it included 3 infected and 4 uninfected infants. Findings and caveats that apply to the study as a whole: A public TRGV9 clonotype was highly prevalent in both infected and uninfected infants. In roughly 2-month-old infants, germline-encoded fetal-type TRDV2 CDR3 sequences seemed to be more common in infected than in uninfected infants, which suggests a footprint of in utero expansion. Compared with uninfected infants, infected infants at 2 months appeared to have fewer N additions in their TRGV9 and TRDV2 CDR3s, and this was especially true for TRDV2-TRDJ1 sequences. The repertoire differences between infected and uninfected infants were less clear at 1 year of age than at 2 months. Two months was the earliest age with enough suitable sample material for TCR repertoire analysis, so newborn repertoires were not sequenced.

Template-switch reverse transcription with SuperScript II was used to generate cDNA, with TRGC- and TRDC-specific primers combined in a single tube. The TRGC primer was designed so that it would bind both of the constant genes TRGC1 and TRGC2. TRG and TRD amplification used the KAPA Real-Time Library Amplification Kit, with AMPure XP bead purification between steps. Index PCR with the Nextera XT Index Kit was used to add Illumina sequencing adapters. An Illumina MiSeq running the V2 300 kit was used to sequence the TRG and TRD amplicons, producing 150 bp paired-end reads. In the authors' own workflow: Read quality was checked with FastQC version 0.11.8 before further analysis. Reads were aligned against the TRG or TRD reference genes from GenBank, and CDR3 sequences were constructed using MiXCR version 3.0.3. Default MiXCR settings were used with one exception: TRDD gene segments were assembled from 3 consecutive nucleotides instead of 5. N additions, CDR3 length, J segment length and clonotype sharing between samples were calculated with VDJtools version 1.2.1. Out-of-frame CDR3 sequences and those containing stop codons were excluded from analysis. Infant repertoires were assessed for overlap with previously published fetal, cord blood and adult blood Vgamma9Vdelta2 repertoires. TCRdb called clones from the public reads with CATT, and repeated DNA sequences were later combined into one row. None of the V and J calls come from the authors' own analysis; TCRdb made them. This sample comprises 650 to 850 delta-chain clones, approximately 52% of them detected only once. Approximately 24% of the sample belongs to the ten largest clones.

V lost 2 bases and J lost 0 bases; the stretch between them is 9 bases long. The CDR3 numbers 14 residues from cysteine through phenylalanine. Here the CDR3 DNA is all that survives: 42 bases in frame from base 1. The germline V gene provides CDR1 GEAIGNYY and CDR2 EKD. The same treatment, consisting of spiramycin and/or pyrimethamine plus sulfadiazine plus folinic acid, was given to mothers of infected and uninfected infants alike. All infants, infected and uninfected, were born by term delivery after more than 37 weeks of gestation. Around 0.98 mL of blood was turned into PBMCs through Lymphoprep gradient centrifugation, and the PBMCs were then cryopreserved in liquid nitrogen and sent to Belgium. After thawing, the PBMCs were labeled with Zombie NIR viability dye and stained with antibodies against CD3, TCR gammadelta, Vgamma9 and Vdelta2. A FACSAria III was used to sort CD3+ TCRgammadelta+ T cells, reaching a mean purity of roughly 98%. For each sample, RNA was extracted from about 9,700 sorted gammadelta T cells with the RNeasy Micro Kit. Each infant was born to a mother who had been enrolled with a primary T. gondii infection during pregnancy. The infants' peripheral blood was drawn at an outpatient microbiology and virology center located in Pavia, Italy.

For this clone: The antigen it recognizes is unknown. Only one base separates this from a far larger clonotype, so it likely reflects a read error.

The sequenced material came from gamma-delta T cells from blood. The V gene is TRDV2 and the J gene is TRDJ1; no D gene is confidently identified. The receptor's source is a child younger than 10 born to a mother with Toxoplasma gondii infection during pregnancy, either congenitally infected or uninfected (not recorded which). The CDR3: CACDILRDTDKLIF. Here is the DNA: TGTGCCTGTGACATACTGAGGGACACCGATAAACTCATCTTT.